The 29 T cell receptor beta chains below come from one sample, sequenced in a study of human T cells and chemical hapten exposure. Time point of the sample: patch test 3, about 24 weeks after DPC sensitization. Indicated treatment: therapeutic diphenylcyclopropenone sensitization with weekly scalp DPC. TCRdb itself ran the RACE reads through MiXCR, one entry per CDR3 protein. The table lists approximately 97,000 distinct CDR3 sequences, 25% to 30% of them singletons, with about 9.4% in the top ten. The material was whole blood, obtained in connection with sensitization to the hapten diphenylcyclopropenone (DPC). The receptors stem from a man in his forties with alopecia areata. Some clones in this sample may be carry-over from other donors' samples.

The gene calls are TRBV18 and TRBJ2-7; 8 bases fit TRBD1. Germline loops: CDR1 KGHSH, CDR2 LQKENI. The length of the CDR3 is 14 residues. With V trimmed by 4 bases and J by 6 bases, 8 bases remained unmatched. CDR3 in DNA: TGTGCCAGCTCACGGCAGGGGGCGCAGTCCGAGCAGTACTTC. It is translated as CASSRQGAQSEQYF.

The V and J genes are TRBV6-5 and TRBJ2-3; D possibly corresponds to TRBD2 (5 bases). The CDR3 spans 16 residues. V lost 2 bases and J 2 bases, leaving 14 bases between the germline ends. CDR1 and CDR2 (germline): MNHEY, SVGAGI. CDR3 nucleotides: TGTGCCAGCAGTTACAATAGCGCCCCCCACACAGATACGCAGTATTTT. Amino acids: CASSYNSAPHTDTQYF.

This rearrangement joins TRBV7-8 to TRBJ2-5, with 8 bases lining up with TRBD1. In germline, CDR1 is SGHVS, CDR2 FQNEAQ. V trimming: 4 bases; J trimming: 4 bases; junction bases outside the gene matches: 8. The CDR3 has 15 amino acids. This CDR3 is CASSWAAGGGETQYF. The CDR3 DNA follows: TGTGCCAGCAGCTGGGCGGCAGGGGGCGGAGAGACCCAGTACTTC.

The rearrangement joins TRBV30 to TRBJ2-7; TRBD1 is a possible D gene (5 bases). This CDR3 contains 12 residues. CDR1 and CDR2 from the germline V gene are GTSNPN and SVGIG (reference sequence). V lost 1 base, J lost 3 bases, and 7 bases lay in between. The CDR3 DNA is TGTGCCTGGAGTGGGACACACTACGAGCAGTACTTC. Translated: CAWSGTHYEQYF.

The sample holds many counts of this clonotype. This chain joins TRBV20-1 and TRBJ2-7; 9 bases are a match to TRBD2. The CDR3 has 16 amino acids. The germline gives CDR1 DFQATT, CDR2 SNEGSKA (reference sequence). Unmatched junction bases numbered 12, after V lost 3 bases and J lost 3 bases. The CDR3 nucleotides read TGCAGTGCTAGGGACCTAGCGGGACGTTTTTTCTACGAGCAGTACTTC. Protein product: CSARDLAGRFFYEQYF.

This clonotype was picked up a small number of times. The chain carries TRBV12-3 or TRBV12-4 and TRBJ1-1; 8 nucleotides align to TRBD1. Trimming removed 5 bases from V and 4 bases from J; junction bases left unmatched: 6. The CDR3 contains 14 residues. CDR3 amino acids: CASSGTGGITEAFF. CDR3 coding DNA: TGTGCCAGCAGTGGAACAGGGGGAATCACTGAAGCTTTCTTT.

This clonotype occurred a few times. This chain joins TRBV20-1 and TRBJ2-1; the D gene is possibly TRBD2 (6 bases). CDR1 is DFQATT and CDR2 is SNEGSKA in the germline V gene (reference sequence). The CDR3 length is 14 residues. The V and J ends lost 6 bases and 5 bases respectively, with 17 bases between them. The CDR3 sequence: CSAPPAGKNNEQFF. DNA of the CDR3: TGCAGTGCCCCTCCGGCGGGGAAAAACAATGAGCAGTTCTTC.

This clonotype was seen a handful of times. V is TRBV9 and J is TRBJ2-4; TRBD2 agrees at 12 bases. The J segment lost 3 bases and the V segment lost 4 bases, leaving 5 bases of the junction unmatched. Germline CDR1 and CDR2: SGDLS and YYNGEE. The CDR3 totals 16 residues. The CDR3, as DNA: TGTGCCAGCAGCCTCCTAGCGGGAGGGGGCAAAAACATTCAGTACTTC. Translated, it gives CASSLLAGGGKNIQYF. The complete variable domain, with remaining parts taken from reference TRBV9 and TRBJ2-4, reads DSGVTQTPKHLITATGQRVTLRCSPRSGDLSVYWYQQSLDQGLQFLIQYYNGEERAKGNILERFSAQQFPDLHSELNLSSLELGDSALYFCASSLLAGGGKNIQYFGAGTRLSVL.

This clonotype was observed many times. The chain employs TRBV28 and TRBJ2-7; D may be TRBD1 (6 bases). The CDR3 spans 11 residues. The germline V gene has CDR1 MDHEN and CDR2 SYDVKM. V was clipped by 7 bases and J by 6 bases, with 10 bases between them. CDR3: CASKGGPEQYF. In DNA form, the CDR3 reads TGTGCCAGCAAAGGGGGTCCCGAGCAGTACTTC.

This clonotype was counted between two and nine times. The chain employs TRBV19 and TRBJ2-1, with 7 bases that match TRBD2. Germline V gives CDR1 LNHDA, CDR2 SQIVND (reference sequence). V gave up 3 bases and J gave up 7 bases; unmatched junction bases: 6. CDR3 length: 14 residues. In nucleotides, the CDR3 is TGTGCCAGTAGTATGGGGAGGGCCTGGAATGAGCAGTTCTTC. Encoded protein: CASSMGRAWNEQFF.

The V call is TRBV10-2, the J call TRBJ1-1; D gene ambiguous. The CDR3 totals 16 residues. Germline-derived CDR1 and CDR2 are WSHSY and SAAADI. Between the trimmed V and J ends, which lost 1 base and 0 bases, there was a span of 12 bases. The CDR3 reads CASSELDTYMNTEAFF. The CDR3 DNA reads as TGCGCCAGCAGTGAGTTAGACACTTACATGAACACTGAAGCTTTCTTT.

The CDR3 sequence is CASSSTGGLPGELFF. The CDR3 nucleotides are TGTGCCAGTAGTTCAACAGGGGGCTTACCCGGGGAGCTGTTTTTT. This chain connects TRBV19 to TRBJ2-2; 9 nucleotides line up with TRBD1. CDR1 and CDR2 (germline): LNHDA, SQIVND (reference sequence). The CDR3 sequence is 15 residues long. V dropped 5 bases and J dropped 6; count of bases not matched to a gene: 7.

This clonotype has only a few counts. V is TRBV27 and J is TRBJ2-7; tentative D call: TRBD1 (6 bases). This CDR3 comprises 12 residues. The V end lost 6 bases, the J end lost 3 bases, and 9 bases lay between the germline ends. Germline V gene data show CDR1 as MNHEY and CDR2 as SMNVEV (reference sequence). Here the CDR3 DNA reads TGTGCCAGCAGAAGGACAGTCTACGAGCAGTACTTC. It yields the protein CASRRTVYEQYF.

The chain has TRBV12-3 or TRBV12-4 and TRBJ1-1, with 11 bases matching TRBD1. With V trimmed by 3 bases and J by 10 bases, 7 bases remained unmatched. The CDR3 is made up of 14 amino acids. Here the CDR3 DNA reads TGTGCCAGCAGTTTTGGACAGGGGGCTTTCGGAGCTTTCTTT. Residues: CASSFGQGAFGAFF.

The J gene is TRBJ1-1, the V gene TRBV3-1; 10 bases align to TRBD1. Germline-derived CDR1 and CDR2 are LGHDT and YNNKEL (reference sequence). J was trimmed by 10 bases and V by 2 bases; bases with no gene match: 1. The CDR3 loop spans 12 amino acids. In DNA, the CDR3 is TGTGCCAGCAGCCAAAGGGACAGGGGAGCTTTCTTT. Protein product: CASSQRDRGAFF.

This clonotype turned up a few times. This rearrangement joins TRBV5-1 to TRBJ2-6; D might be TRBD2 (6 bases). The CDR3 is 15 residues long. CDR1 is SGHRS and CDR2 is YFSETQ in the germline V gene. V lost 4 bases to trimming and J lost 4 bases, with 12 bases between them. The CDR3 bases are TGCGCCAGCAGCGCTACTAGCCTAGGGGCCAACGTCCTGACTTTC. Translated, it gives CASSATSLGANVLTF.

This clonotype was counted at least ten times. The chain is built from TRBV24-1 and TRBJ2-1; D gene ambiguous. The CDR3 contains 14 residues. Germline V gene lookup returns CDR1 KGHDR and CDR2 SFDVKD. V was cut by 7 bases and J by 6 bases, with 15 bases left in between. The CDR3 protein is CATRERGASNEQFF. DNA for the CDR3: TGTGCCACCAGAGAGAGAGGAGCGTCCAATGAGCAGTTCTTC.

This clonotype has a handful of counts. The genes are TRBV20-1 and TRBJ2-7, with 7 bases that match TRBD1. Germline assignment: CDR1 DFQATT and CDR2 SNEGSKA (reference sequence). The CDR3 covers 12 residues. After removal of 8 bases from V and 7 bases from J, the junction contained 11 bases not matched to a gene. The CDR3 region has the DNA TGCAGTCTCCGGGACAGAGCCTCGGAGCAGTACTTC. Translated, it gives CSLRDRASEQYF.

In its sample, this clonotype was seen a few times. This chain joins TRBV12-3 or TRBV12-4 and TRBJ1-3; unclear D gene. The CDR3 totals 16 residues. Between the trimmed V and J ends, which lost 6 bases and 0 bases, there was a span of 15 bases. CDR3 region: CASSPMSWASGNTIYF. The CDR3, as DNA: TGTGCCAGCAGCCCCATGTCCTGGGCCTCTGGAAACACCATATATTTT.

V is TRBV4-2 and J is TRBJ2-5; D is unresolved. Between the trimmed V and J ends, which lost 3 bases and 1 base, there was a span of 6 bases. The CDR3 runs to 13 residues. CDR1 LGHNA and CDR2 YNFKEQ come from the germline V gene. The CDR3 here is CASSQGIQETQYF. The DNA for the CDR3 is TGTGCCAGCAGCCAGGGCATCCAAGAGACCCAGTACTTC.

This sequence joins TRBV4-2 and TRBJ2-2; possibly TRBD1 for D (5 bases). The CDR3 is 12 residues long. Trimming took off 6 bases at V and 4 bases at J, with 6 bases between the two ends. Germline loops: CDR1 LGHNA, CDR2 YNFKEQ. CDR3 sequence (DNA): TGTGCCAGCAGGGGGCGCACCGGGGAGCTGTTTTTT. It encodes CASRGRTGELFF.

The chain's CDR3 is CASSYDGGADNEQFF. In DNA form, the CDR3 reads TGTGCCAGCAGTTACGACGGGGGGGCAGACAATGAGCAGTTCTTC. The chain joins TRBV6-5 to TRBJ2-1, with 8 nucleotides matching TRBD2. The ends lost 2 bases at V and 5 bases at J; junction bases unmatched: 5. The CDR3 covers 15 residues. From germline, CDR1 is MNHEY and CDR2 SVGAGI.

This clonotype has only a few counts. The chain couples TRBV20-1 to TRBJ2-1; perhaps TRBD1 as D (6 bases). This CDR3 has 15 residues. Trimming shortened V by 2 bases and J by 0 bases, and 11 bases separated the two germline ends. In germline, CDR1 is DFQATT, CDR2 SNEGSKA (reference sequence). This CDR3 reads CSARLLGGSYNEQFF. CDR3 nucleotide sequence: TGCAGTGCTAGATTATTAGGGGGCTCCTACAATGAGCAGTTCTTC.

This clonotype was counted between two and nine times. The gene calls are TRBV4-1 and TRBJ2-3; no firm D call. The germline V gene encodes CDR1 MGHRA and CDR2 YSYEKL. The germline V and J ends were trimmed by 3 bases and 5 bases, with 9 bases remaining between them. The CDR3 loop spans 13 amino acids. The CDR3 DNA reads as TGCGCCAGCAGCCATGCCACTGGAGATACGCAGTATTTT. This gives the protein CASSHATGDTQYF.

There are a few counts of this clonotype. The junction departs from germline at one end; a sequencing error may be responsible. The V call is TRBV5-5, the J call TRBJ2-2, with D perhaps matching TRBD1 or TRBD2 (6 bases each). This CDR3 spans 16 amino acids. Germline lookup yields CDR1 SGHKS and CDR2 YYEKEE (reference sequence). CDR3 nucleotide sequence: TGTGCCAGCAGCTTGGAGGGGGGATCGAAAACCGGGGAGCTGTTTTTT. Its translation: CASSLEGGSKTGELFF.

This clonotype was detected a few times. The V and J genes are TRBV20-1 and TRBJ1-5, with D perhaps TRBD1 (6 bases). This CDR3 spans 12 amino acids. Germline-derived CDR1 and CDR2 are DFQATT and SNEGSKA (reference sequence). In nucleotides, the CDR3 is TGCAGCGCGAGGGGGGCCAATCAGCCCCAGCATTTT. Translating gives CSARGANQPQHF.

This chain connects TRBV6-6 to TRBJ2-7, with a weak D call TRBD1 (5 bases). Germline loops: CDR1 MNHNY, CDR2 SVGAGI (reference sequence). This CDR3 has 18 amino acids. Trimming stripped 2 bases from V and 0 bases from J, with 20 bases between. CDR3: CASSYPLQGLRSSYEQYF. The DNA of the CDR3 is TGTGCCAGCAGTTACCCACTCCAGGGCTTAAGGAGCTCCTACGAGCAGTACTTC.

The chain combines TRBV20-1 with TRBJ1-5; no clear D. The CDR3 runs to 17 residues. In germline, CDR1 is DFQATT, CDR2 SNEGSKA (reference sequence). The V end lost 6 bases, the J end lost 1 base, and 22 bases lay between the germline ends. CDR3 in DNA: TGCAGTGCCTTAGAGCCCCGGCAGAGTAAGAGCAATCAGCCCCAGCATTTT. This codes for CSALEPRQSKSNQPQHF.

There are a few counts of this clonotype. For the CDR3, the DNA is TGTGCCAGCAGTTCCGGACCGTCCTCTAGCACAGATACGCAGTATTTT. Amino acids: CASSSGPSSSTDTQYF. The chain employs TRBV12-3 or TRBV12-4 and TRBJ2-3; D not certain. The CDR3 totals 16 residues. Between the trimmed V and J ends, which lost 4 bases and 0 bases, there was a span of 14 bases.